This T cell receptor beta chain was identified during a study of breast tumors, draining lymph nodes, adjacent tissues. This clonotype showed up just a few times. Its antigen is unknown. Overall study findings and caveats: Most tumor T cells seemingly derive from lymph node, then expand in tumor. Data only fit, rather than demonstrated, lymph node origin of most tumor T cells. Tumor TCR diversity was below lymph nodes but above nontumor tissue. Luminal-like breast cancer showed significantly greater tumor-nontumor repertoire similarity than basal-like breast cancer did.

Samples came from axillary lymph nodes draining the breast cancer. TCRdb called the multiplex PCR reads again in MiXCR, with one record for every CDR3 protein. The sample includes about 230,000 distinct CDR3 sequences, approximately 31% of them seen just once. V shed 2 bases and J shed 4 bases, with 7 bases lying between them. This CDR3 has 13 amino acids. Per the germline V gene, CDR1 is MNHEY and CDR2 is SMNVEV (reference sequence). The sequence came from a female donor with breast cancer. Some clones in this sample may be carry-over from other donors' samples. V and J are TRBV27 and TRBJ2-3, with no clear D. Specimen: axillary lymph node tissue. For the CDR3, the DNA is TGTGCCAGCAGTTTACAGGTGGCAGATACGCAGTATTTT. Protein product: CASSLQVADTQYF.